The present entry profiles one T cell receptor (beta chain) with its context. Generated by immunoSEQ multiplex PCR, the TCRdb table keeps only in-frame clones and is missing some. The data contain nearly 60,000 clones, 88% of them seen just once; the ten biggest clones take up under 3.5%. The data were taken from a study of OX40 agonist ivuxolimab in advanced cancers. Study as a whole: Dose-escalation patients were diagnosed with hepatocellular carcinoma, melanoma, renal cell cancer or head and neck cancer.

Germline lookup yields CDR1 MNHNY and CDR2 SVGAGI (reference sequence). This CDR3 is built from 15 residues. V shed 4 bases and J shed 6 bases, with 18 bases lying between them. The specimen was CD4+ or CD8+ T cells sorted from blood, collected in a trial of the OX40 agonist ivuxolimab. The clonotype originates from an adult with an advanced solid tumor such as melanoma, head and neck, liver or kidney cancer. The chain joins TRBV6-6 to TRBJ1-2; TRBD1 is a possible D gene (6 bases). CDR3 region: CASSSLDSREDGYTF. CDR3 DNA sequence: TGTGCCAGCAGTTCCCTGGACAGCCGTGAGGATGGCTACACCTTC.